This entry describes one TCR beta chain. The target antigen is unknown. These data originate in a study of radiation and T cells in renal cell carcinoma. Study-level results: Top tumor clonotypes rose in blood 2 weeks post-radiation, then contracted.

CDR3 size: 16 residues. Clones were sequenced by immunoSEQ multiplex PCR, and TCRdb holds only the in-frame ones, with some missing. The data show 150,000 or so clones, with around 78% seen just once and approximately 22% held by the top ten. The time point is: baseline pretreatment blood. Stated treatment: 15 Gy SBRT to primary tumor, nephrectomy 4 weeks later. The tumor was a clear cell renal cell carcinoma. The chain has TRBV21-1 and TRBJ2-2; the table's D gene call, TRBD2, was not cross checked with the DNA. TRBV21-1 corresponds to a pseudogene. Source: blood, taken from a patient whose treatment included radiotherapy and nephrectomy. The TCR sequence derives from a woman between 50 and 59 years old with renal cell carcinoma. In DNA form, the CDR3 reads TGTGCCAGCAGCACGGGACTAGCGGGGGTTACCGGGGAGCTGTTTTTT. Protein: CASSTGLAGVTGELFF.